One and the same sample provided the 28 T cell receptor beta chains below, sequenced in a study of OX40 agonist ivuxolimab in advanced cancers. Some clones are missing from TCRdb's copy, which holds only in-frame ones; the method was immunoSEQ multiplex PCR. The data show tens of thousands of clones, over 80% seen once. Here the sequenced sample was CD4+ or CD8+ T cells sorted from blood, taken in a trial of the OX40 agonist ivuxolimab. These receptor sequences come from an adult with an advanced solid tumor such as melanoma, head and neck, liver or kidney cancer.

V is TRBV19 and J is TRBJ2-5; 12 bases align to TRBD1. Germline V gene lookup returns CDR1 LNHDA and CDR2 SQIVND (reference sequence). The CDR3 covers 17 residues. Trimming cost V 5 bases and J 5 bases; bases outside gene matches: 12. CDR3 in DNA: TGTGCCAGTAGTCCGGGAGGGACAGGGGGCCAGGGGGAGACCCAGTACTTC. It specifies CASSPGGTGGQGETQYF.

The chain has TRBV12-2 and TRBJ1-5. TRBV12-2 is recorded as a pseudogene. The CDR3 consists of 18 residues. The CDR3 nucleotides read TGTGCAAGTCGCTTATCGGTGTGGGATATATATAGCAATCAGCCCCAGCATTTT. Encoded protein: CASRLSVWDIYSNQPQHF.

J is TRBJ1-1 and V is TRBV7-8; tentative D call: TRBD1 (6 bases). CDR1 is SGHVS, CDR2 FQNEAQ, per germline. Deletions cut 1 base from V and 1 base from J, with 7 bases between. The CDR3 is made up of 14 amino acids. The CDR3 DNA is TGTGCCAGCAGCTTAGTACAGGGGAACACTGAAGCTTTCTTT. Its protein product is CASSLVQGNTEAFF.

Worth noting for this clone: A junction end diverges from the germline sequence, so it may reflect a read error. The chain employs TRBV5-1 and TRBJ2-1; 11 bases are shared with TRBD2. Per the germline V gene, CDR1 is SGHRS and CDR2 is YFSETQ. This CDR3 is 15 amino acids long. CDR3 nucleotide sequence: TGCGCCAGCAGCTTGAGCACTAGCGGGGGTGATGAGCAGCTCTTC. Protein: CASSLSTSGGDEQLF. Full variable domain (rest looked up from reference TRBV5-1 and TRBJ2-1): KAGVTQTPRYLIKTRGQQVTLSCSPISGHRSVSWYQQTPGQGLQFLFEYFSETQRNKGNFPGRFSGRQFSNSRSEMNVSTLELGDSALYLCASSLSTSGGDEQLFGPGTRLTVL.

CDR3 nucleotides: TGTGCCAGCAGCCCCCGGACAGGGGGCCGGGATCAGCCCCAGCATTTT. Translation: CASSPRTGGRDQPQHF. This chain connects TRBV7-2 to TRBJ1-5, with 11 bases matching TRBD1. Germline V gene sequence: CDR1 SGHTA, CDR2 FQGNSA. Unmatched junction bases numbered 8, after V lost 5 bases and J lost 5 bases. The CDR3 totals 16 residues.

V is TRBV4-2 and J is TRBJ1-4, with 11 nucleotides matching TRBD1. With 3 bases clipped from V and 0 bases from J, the junction kept 0 bases outside the gene matches. The germline V gene has CDR1 LGHNA and CDR2 YNFKEQ. The CDR3 runs 16 residues. The CDR3 protein is CASSQGQGATNEKLFF. In DNA, the CDR3 is TGTGCCAGCAGCCAGGGACAGGGGGCAACTAATGAAAAACTGTTTTTT.

This chain uses TRBV9 with TRBJ2-2; D could derive from TRBD1 or TRBD2 (5 bases each). Trimming removed 3 bases from V and 4 bases from J, with 10 bases in between. This CDR3 contains 14 residues. Germline-derived CDR1 and CDR2 are SGDLS and YYNGEE. The CDR3 region has the DNA TGTGCCAGCAGCGGAGGGACCTCCACCGGGGAGCTGTTTTTT. Translated: CASSGGTSTGELFF.

This clone was picked up a small number of times. This sequence joins TRBV27 and TRBJ1-6; 7 bases map to TRBD1. Trimming took 4 bases from V and 10 from J; bases not matched to a gene: 7. This CDR3 has 14 residues. In germline, CDR1 is MNHEY, CDR2 SMNVEV (reference sequence). The CDR3 protein is CASSYQGGNSPLHF. The CDR3 bases are TGTGCCAGCAGTTACCAGGGGGGAAACTCACCCCTCCACTTT.

This rearrangement joins TRBV2 to TRBJ2-5; perhaps TRBD2 as D (7 bases). V lost 4 bases, J lost 2 bases, and 14 bases lay in between. This CDR3 comprises 15 residues. Germline assignment: CDR1 SNHLY and CDR2 FYNNEI. The CDR3 region is CASSVGGGIQETQYF. The CDR3, as DNA: TGTGCCAGCAGTGTAGGGGGGGGAATTCAAGAGACCCAGTACTTC.

The chain uses TRBV19 and TRBJ1-5; possibly TRBD1 for D (5 bases). Germline lookup yields CDR1 LNHDA and CDR2 SQIVND (reference sequence). The CDR3 is made up of 16 amino acids. With 1 base removed from V and 5 bases from J, the gap between germline ends came to 15 bases. The CDR3, as DNA: TGTGCCAGTAGTATAGTACGGCAGGGATTTGATCAGCCCCAGCATTTT. Its protein product is CASSIVRQGFDQPQHF.

V is TRBV6-5 and J is TRBJ1-1; no clear D. CDR3 length equals 14 residues. V was clipped by 0 bases and J by 1 base, with 6 bases between them. CDR1 and CDR2 from the germline V gene are MNHEY and SVGAGI. CDR3: CASSYSGRNTEAFF. CDR3 sequence (DNA): TGTGCCAGCAGTTACTCGGGGAGGAACACTGAAGCTTTCTTT.

The chain carries TRBV14 and TRBJ2-2, with 8 bases lining up with TRBD2. Looked up from germline, CDR1 is SGHDN and CDR2 is FVKESK. The CDR3 is made up of 16 amino acids. V was clipped by 5 bases and J by 5 bases; unmatched bases: 10. CDR3 nucleotides: TGTGCCAGCAGCATAAGCGGGAGTCTCTGGACCGGGGAGCTGTTTTTT. As protein: CASSISGSLWTGELFF.

The chain joins TRBV7-2 to TRBJ2-1; D uncertain. Trimming took 1 base from V and 9 from J, leaving 16 bases between them. Germline V gene sequence: CDR1 SGHTA, CDR2 FQGNSA. The CDR3 is made up of 15 amino acids. CDR3 sequence: CASSLGASQFGEQFF. CDR3 DNA sequence: TGTGCCAGCAGCTTAGGGGCATCGCAGTTTGGTGAGCAGTTCTTC. The variable domain in full, completed from reference TRBV7-2 and TRBJ2-1, reads GAGVSQSPSNKVTEKGKDVELRCDPISGHTALYWYRQSLGQGLEFLIYFQGNSAPDKSGLPSDRFSAERTGGSVSTLTIQRTQQEDSAVYLCASSLGASQFGEQFFGPGTRLTVL.

This clone was seen just once. The chain carries TRBV4-1 and TRBJ2-7; 11 bases are shared with TRBD2. With 3 bases clipped from V and 5 bases from J, the junction kept 12 bases outside the gene matches. The CDR3 runs 17 residues. From germline, CDR1 is MGHRA and CDR2 YSYEKL. In nucleotides, the CDR3 is TGCGCCAGCAGCCAGGGGGCCTTAGCGGGGGGGCCCGACGAGCAGTACGTC. This gives the protein CASSQGALAGGPDEQYV.

The chain couples TRBV6-5 to TRBJ2-7; D remains ambiguous. Trimming left V 2 bases short and J 3 bases short, with 8 bases between. The germline V gene encodes CDR1 MNHEY and CDR2 SVGAGI. The CDR3 runs to 13 residues. The CDR3 protein is CASSYNKDYEQYF. The CDR3 DNA sequence: TGTGCCAGCAGTTACAATAAGGACTACGAGCAGTACTTC.

This clone was seen only once. The chain couples TRBV5-1 to TRBJ2-1, with D perhaps matching TRBD1 or TRBD2 (5 bases each). Trimming cost V 0 bases and J 8 bases, with 12 bases left between them. This CDR3 comprises 14 residues. The germline V gene encodes CDR1 SGHRS and CDR2 YFSETQ. The CDR3 is CASSLASRGDEQFF. In DNA form, the CDR3 reads TGCGCCAGCAGCTTGGCCTCCCGGGGCGATGAGCAGTTCTTC.

The genes are TRBV13 and TRBJ2-2; D call uncertain. CDR3 size: 15 residues. CDR1 and CDR2 from the germline V gene are PRHDT and FYEKMQ (reference sequence). Trimming pared 5 bases from V and 6 bases from J, leaving 16 bases between. The CDR3 loop reads CASSPRRSRAGELFF. As DNA, the CDR3 is TGTGCCAGCAGCCCCCGCAGGTCCCGGGCCGGGGAGCTGTTTTTT.

This chain uses TRBV2 with TRBJ1-4; unclear D gene. In germline, CDR1 is SNHLY, CDR2 FYNNEI. This CDR3 comprises 14 residues. The ends were cut back, 5 bases at V and 7 bases at J, with 14 bases in the middle. This CDR3 is CASSPNWLVEKLFF. In DNA, the CDR3 is TGTGCCAGCAGTCCCAACTGGTTGGTTGAAAAACTGTTTTTT.

In nucleotides, the CDR3 is TGTGCCAGCAGCTTAAGTCTAGCGGGAGAAGGCGAGCAGTACTTC. This gives the protein CASSLSLAGEGEQYF. This rearrangement joins TRBV7-2 to TRBJ2-7, with TRBD2 matching 10 bases. V was clipped by 2 bases and J by 6 bases; unmatched bases: 7. Germline lookup yields CDR1 SGHTA and CDR2 FQGNSA. This CDR3 is 15 amino acids long.

This rearrangement joins TRBV20-1 to TRBJ1-1; tentative D call: TRBD1 (6 bases). Germline V gene data show CDR1 as DFQATT and CDR2 as SNEGSKA (reference sequence). V gave up 6 bases and J gave up 10 bases, with 15 bases separating them. The length of the CDR3 is 11 residues. This chain's CDR3 is CSAGGQRVAFF. The CDR3 region has the DNA TGCAGTGCCGGAGGACAGCGGGTAGCTTTCTTT.

This clone was counted once. The V call is TRBV6-5, the J call TRBJ2-7; no reliable D call. V gave up 4 bases and J gave up 2 bases, with 12 bases separating them. CDR3 length: 14 residues. The germline gives CDR1 MNHEY, CDR2 SVGAGI. CDR3 residues: CASSSMTGPYEQYF. DNA for the CDR3: TGTGCCAGCAGTTCAATGACTGGTCCCTACGAGCAGTACTTC.

This chain uses TRBV5-1 with TRBJ2-2; D is undetermined. The CDR3 extends over 13 amino acids. Trimming removed 7 bases at V and 1 base at J, with 8 bases between. Germline V gives CDR1 SGHRS, CDR2 YFSETQ. CDR3 sequence: CASGKQNTGELFF. The CDR3 DNA sequence: TGCGCCAGCGGGAAACAGAACACCGGGGAGCTGTTTTTT.

The chain uses TRBV6-5 and TRBJ1-2; TRBD1 matches 9 bases. V lost 7 bases, J lost 5 bases, and 11 bases stayed unmatched. Germline V lookup: CDR1 MNHEY, CDR2 SVGAGI. CDR3 length: 15 amino acids. The chain's CDR3 is CASTTSGQGNYGYTF. The CDR3 nucleotides are TGTGCCAGCACTACGTCGGGACAGGGCAATTATGGCTACACCTTC.

The chain recombines TRBV14 with TRBJ1-2; D uncertain. This CDR3 has 11 amino acids. Germline CDR1 is SGHDN and CDR2 is FVKESK. Trimming left V 5 bases short and J 8 bases short, with 9 bases between. The chain's CDR3 is CASSSKGGYTF. CDR3 DNA sequence: TGTGCCAGCAGCTCTAAAGGGGGCTACACCTTC.

The V and J genes are TRBV7-9 and TRBJ1-2; D unclear. The CDR3 covers 13 residues. Trimming took off 3 bases at V and 4 bases at J, with 9 bases between the two ends. Germline V gene sequence: CDR1 SEHNR, CDR2 FQNEAQ (reference sequence). As DNA, the CDR3 is TGTGCCAGCAGCTTCAGTCAAGTCTATGGCTACACCTTC. Protein sequence: CASSFSQVYGYTF. Supplemented by reference TRBV7-9 and TRBJ1-2, the full variable domain reads DTGVSQNPRHKITKRGQNVTFRCDPISEHNRLYWYRQTLGQGPEFLTYFQNEAQLEKSRLLSDRFSAERPKGSFSTLEIQRTEQGDSAMYLCASSFSQVYGYTFGSGTRLTVV.

The chain combines TRBV5-5 with TRBJ1-5; tentative D call: TRBD1 (6 bases). This CDR3 has 14 residues. Germline loops: CDR1 SGHKS, CDR2 YYEKEE (reference sequence). Trimming removed 0 bases from V and 5 bases from J, with 9 bases in between. CDR3 sequence: CASSLEGGYQPQHF. The DNA for the CDR3 is TGTGCCAGCAGCTTGGAGGGGGGGTATCAGCCCCAGCATTTT.

The chain joins TRBV7-2 to TRBJ2-7, with 9 bases aligning to TRBD2. Germline trimming cut 4 bases from V and 3 bases from J; bases unmatched to any gene: 7. CDR3 length: 15 residues. Germline V gene lookup returns CDR1 SGHTA and CDR2 FQGNSA. The DNA of the CDR3 is TGTGCCAGCAGCTCAAATAGCGGGAGCGTCTACGAGCAGTACTTC. It encodes CASSSNSGSVYEQYF.

The rearrangement uses TRBV6-5 and TRBJ1-2; weak D call: TRBD1 (6 bases). The CDR3 is 15 amino acids. CDR1 is MNHEY and CDR2 is SVGAGI in the germline V gene. Trimming left V 2 bases short and J 4 bases short, with 14 bases between. The CDR3 nucleotides are TGTGCCAGCAGTTACGGGGCCAGGGGTTCCTATGGCTACACCTTC. It specifies CASSYGARGSYGYTF.